This T cell receptor beta chain was sequenced during a study of blood T cell repertoires in COVID-19. Across the whole study: T cells, B-cell-depleted T cells, or PBMCs provided the cDNA or gDNA that served as material.

Across 24 US areas, participants ranged in age from 18 to 89 years. Participants' reported clinical history set cohort assignment. This CDR3 region has 15 residues. The ends were cut back, 1 base at V and 2 bases at J, with 12 bases in the middle. Per the germline V gene, CDR1 is SGHDT and CDR2 is YYEEEE. Original methodology: The authors estimated nucleated cell counts from reference gene primer amplification. Profiled with immunoSEQ multiplex PCR; TCRdb holds only in-frame clones, not every one. V, J and clone size derive from that table, while D and trimming were established from the DNA sequence. Of about 200,000 clones in the sample, 85% to 90% are singletons; the top ten hold around 4%.

The origin of this receptor is a woman in her twenties or thirties with acute COVID-19. The chain uses TRBV5-6 and TRBJ2-5; D remains unclear. The sample comprised PBMCs or T cells enriched from blood (not recorded which). The chain's CDR3 is CASSLFFQKQETQYF. As DNA, the CDR3 is TGTGCCAGCAGCTTGTTTTTCCAGAAGCAAGAGACCCAGTACTTC.